This TCR beta chain was sequenced in a study of regulatory T cells in long-lasting Graves disease. Noted time point: newly diagnosed GD, antithyroid drugs for less than 3 months. PBMC-derived RNA was used for the TCR library. This CDR3 region has 17 residues. CDR1 MDHEN and CDR2 SYDVKM come from the germline V gene. V was pared by 3 bases and J by 10 bases, with 15 bases of the junction left unmatched. Sequencing libraries for TCR beta were prepared with iRepertoire HTBI primers and Arm-PCR of CDR3 regions. One entry per CDR3 protein results from TCRdb running MiXCR on the multiplex PCR reads. The sample holds about 220,000 distinct CDR3 sequences, around a fifth seen once. The sample was also reused in another study, on T cells in Graves' hyperthyroidism and ophthalmopathy.

This clonotype originated in a woman aged 30 to 39 with Graves disease. The sequencing used peripheral blood mononuclear cells (PBMCs), collected at new diagnosis, from a patient treated with antithyroid drugs. This chain joins TRBV28 and TRBJ1-6; 7 positions agree with TRBD1. In DNA form, the CDR3 reads TGTGCCAGCAGTTTTTTTCAGAAGGACAGGTCGGGCTCACCCCTCCACTTT. This gives the protein CASSFFQKDRSGSPLHF. Supplemented by reference TRBV28 and TRBJ1-6, the full variable domain reads DVKVTQSSRYLVKRTGEKVFLECVQDMDHENMFWYRQDPGLGLRLIYFSYDVKMKEKGDIPEGYSVSREKKERFSLILESASTNQTSMYLCASSFFQKDRSGSPLHFGNGTRLTVT.